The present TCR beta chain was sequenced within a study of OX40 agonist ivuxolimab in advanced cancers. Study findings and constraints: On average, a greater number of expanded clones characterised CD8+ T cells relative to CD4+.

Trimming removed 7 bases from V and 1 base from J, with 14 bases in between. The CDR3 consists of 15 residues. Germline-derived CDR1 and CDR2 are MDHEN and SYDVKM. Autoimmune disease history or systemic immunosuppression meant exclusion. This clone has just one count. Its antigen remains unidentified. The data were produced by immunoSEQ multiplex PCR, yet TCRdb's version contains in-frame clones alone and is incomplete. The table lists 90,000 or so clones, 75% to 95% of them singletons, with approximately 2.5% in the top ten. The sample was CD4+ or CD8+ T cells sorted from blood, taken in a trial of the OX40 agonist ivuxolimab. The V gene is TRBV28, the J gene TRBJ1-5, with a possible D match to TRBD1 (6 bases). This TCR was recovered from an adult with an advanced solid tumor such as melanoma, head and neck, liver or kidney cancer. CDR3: CASKGGSKSNQPQHF. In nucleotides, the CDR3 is TGTGCCAGCAAGGGGGGCAGCAAGAGCAATCAGCCCCAGCATTTT.